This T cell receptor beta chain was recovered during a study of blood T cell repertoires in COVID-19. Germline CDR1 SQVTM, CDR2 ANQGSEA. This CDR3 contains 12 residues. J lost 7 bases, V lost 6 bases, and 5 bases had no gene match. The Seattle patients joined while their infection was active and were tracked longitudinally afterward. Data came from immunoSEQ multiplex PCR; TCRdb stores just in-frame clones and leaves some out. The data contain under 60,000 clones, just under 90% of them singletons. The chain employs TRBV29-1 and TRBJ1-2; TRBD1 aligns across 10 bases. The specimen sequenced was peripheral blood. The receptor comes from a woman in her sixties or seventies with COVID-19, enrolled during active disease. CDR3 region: CSVETGGVGYTF. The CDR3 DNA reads TGCAGCGTCGAGACAGGGGGCGTTGGCTACACCTTC.